This record looks at one T cell receptor beta chain sequence and its context. Its antigen is not identified. The data stem from a study of T cells in localized non-small cell lung cancer. CDR1 and CDR2 (germline): SGHRS, YFSETQ. This CDR3 spans 15 amino acids. V shed 0 bases and J shed 5 bases, with 14 bases lying between them. Whole-study results and caveats: Highest T cell clonality was seen in uninvolved adjacent lung, surpassing that measured in tumor. Longer overall survival was seen with higher T cell density measured in blood. The study detected a median about 50 of the top 100 tumor clones in adjacent lung.

Method: immunoSEQ multiplex PCR; TCRdb's copy keeps in-frame clones and lacks some. The table has fewer than 40,000 clones, roughly 87% seen once. This sample comprised peripheral blood mononuclear cells, obtained before any cancer treatment. The receptor's source is a man between 40 and 69 years old with stage III lung adenocarcinoma. V is TRBV5-1 and J is TRBJ1-1; the D is unclear. CDR3 nucleotide sequence: TGCGCCAGCAGCTTGGCCTTGGGGTTGAGAACTGAAGCTTTCTTT. Its translation is CASSLALGLRTEAFF.